The rows below give T cell receptor beta chains drawn from one sample of a study of early T cells in non-severe SARS-CoV-2 infection. TCRdb passed the 5' RACE reads through MiXCR, listing each CDR3 protein once. The sample lists about 22,000 distinct CDR3 sequences; 3% to 4% were seen once. The sequenced material came from whole blood. These receptors came from an adult who was a healthcare worker with PCR-confirmed SARS-CoV-2 infection or an uninfected control (not recorded which). CDR3s include the opening cysteine and the closing phenylalanine or tryptophan. A D gene is named only where the DNA matches it firmly. Clone size is not always given. Where it is, it says once, few, many or a class for expanded clones.

v_gene	abundance	d_gene	j_gene	CDR3nt	CDR3aa
TRBV7-6	-	-	TRBJ2-3	TGTGCCAGCAGCACCGGAGTCTCGCCGACAGTGATCGATACGCAGTATTTT	CASSTGVSPTVIDTQYF
TRBV12-3/TRBV12-4	many	-	TRBJ2-2	TGTGCCAGCAGTTTTAGACGGGAGCTGTTTTTT	CASSFRRELFF
TRBV6-2/TRBV6-3	many	-	TRBJ2-7	TGTGCCAGCAGCGGACTGCAACCCTCCTACGAGCAGTACTTC	CASSGLQPSYEQYF
TRBV14	-	-	TRBJ2-7	TGTGCCAGCAGCCATTGGGGGGGGCCGCGGTACTTC	CASSHWGGPRYF
TRBV6-1	many	-	TRBJ2-5	TGTGCCAGCAGCGAACTAGGCAGTGGCCAAGAGACCCAGTACTTC	CASSELGSGQETQYF
TRBV2	-	-	TRBJ2-6	TGTGCCAGCAGTACTAGGTCCTCTGGGGCCAACGTCCTGACTTTC	CASSTRSSGANVLTF
TRBV7-3	medium-sized	-	TRBJ1-1	TGTGCCAGCAGCGCCCAGGACAGTATCCGGGTGATGAACACTGAAGCTTTCTTT	CASSAQDSIRVMNTEAFF
TRBV2	few	-	TRBJ1-2	TGTGCCAGCAGCAAGGCCCTTTGGGACGGCTACACCTTC	CASSKALWDGYTF
TRBV5-1	-	TRBD2	TRBJ2-1	TGCGCCAGCAGCTTTAGCGGGTCGACGGCCGTGGATGAGCAGTTCTTC	CASSFSGSTAVDEQFF
TRBV20-1	-	-	TRBJ2-1	TGCAGTGCTTGGGGAACCCAGGGTAATGAGCAGTTCTTC	CSAWGTQGNEQFF
TRBV7-6	many	TRBD1	TRBJ1-6	TGTGCCAGCAGCTTACTTTCACAGGGGAATTCACCCCTCCACTTT	CASSLLSQGNSPLHF
TRBV7-9	many	-	TRBJ2-1	TGTGCCAGCAGCTACGGTATGACAGGATTGTATGAGCAGTTCTTC	CASSYGMTGLYEQFF
TRBV24-1	many	TRBD1	TRBJ2-3	TGTGCCACCAGTGACAGGGACAGGGGAGATACGCAGTATTTT	CATSDRDRGDTQYF
TRBV3-1	few	-	TRBJ1-2	TGTGCCAGCAGCCAAGTCTTTAGGGGGAGTGGCTACACCTTC	CASSQVFRGSGYTF
TRBV15	few	-	TRBJ2-7	TGTGCCACCAGCAGAGAGGCCCGCGAGCAGTACTTC	CATSREAREQYF
TRBV10-3	many	-	TRBJ2-1	TGTGCCATCGGGCCCTCCTACAATGAGCAGTTCTTC	CAIGPSYNEQFF
TRBV20-1	many	-	TRBJ2-7	TGCAGTGCGAAACCCGGGACGGCGGCTCCCGAGCAGTACTTC	CSAKPGTAAPEQYF
TRBV7-2	-	-	TRBJ2-2	TGTGCCAGCAGCTACGGGGACTCCAGAAGGGCCGGGGAGCTGTTTTTT	CASSYGDSRRAGELFF
TRBV29-1	many	-	TRBJ2-7	TGCAGCGTTGTCGGGGGGACAATGTACGAGCAGTACTTC	CSVVGGTMYEQYF
TRBV28	many	-	TRBJ2-7	TGTGCCAGCAGCCGCGGGGTCAACTACGAGCAGTACTTC	CASSRGVNYEQYF